This TCR beta chain was sequenced for a study of blood T cell repertoires in COVID-19. Background on the study: Some COVID-19 samples were acute and others convalescent; all came from the United States, Italy and Spain.

In the study's own analysis: For nucleated cells, counts were estimated from reference gene primer amplification. Clones were read by immunoSEQ multiplex PCR, and TCRdb kept only the in-frame ones, dropping some. That table supplies the V and J calls and clone size; D and trimming were determined from the DNA. The table has about 240,000 clones, around four fifths seen once; the top ten hold around 4.7%. The CDR3 has 13 residues. The ends lost 10 bases at V and 0 bases at J; junction bases unmatched: 4. The rearrangement uses TRBV12-3 or TRBV12-4 and TRBJ1-2, with 8 nucleotides matching TRBD1. This receptor was taken from a woman aged 70 to 79 with acute or convalescent COVID-19. Sample: peripheral blood. The CDR3 DNA reads TGTGCCACCTCAGGGGGCCCTAACTATGGCTACACCTTC. Translated, it gives CATSGGPNYGYTF.